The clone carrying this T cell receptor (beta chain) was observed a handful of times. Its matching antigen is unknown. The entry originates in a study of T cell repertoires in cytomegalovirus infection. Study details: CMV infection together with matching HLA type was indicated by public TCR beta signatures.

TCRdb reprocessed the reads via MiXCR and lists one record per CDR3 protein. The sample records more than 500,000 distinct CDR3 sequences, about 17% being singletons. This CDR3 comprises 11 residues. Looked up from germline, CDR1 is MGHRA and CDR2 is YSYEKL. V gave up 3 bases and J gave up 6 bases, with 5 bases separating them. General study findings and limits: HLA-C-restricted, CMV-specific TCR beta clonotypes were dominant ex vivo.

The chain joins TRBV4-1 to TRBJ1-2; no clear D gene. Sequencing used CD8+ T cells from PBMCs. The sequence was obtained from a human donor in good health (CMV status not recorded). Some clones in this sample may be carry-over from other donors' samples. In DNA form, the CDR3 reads TGCGCCAGCAGCCACGGAAATGGCTACACCTTC. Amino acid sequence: CASSHGNGYTF.